The clone carrying this T cell receptor beta chain has a handful of counts. The entry originates in a study of blood T cell repertoires in COVID-19. Across the whole study: T cells, B-cell-depleted T cells, or PBMCs provided the cDNA or gDNA that served as material.

The method was immunoSEQ multiplex PCR; TCRdb's version includes in-frame clones alone and lacks a portion of them. The sample shows around 150,000 clones, 70% to 85% of them seen only once. The CDR3 covers 14 residues. CDR1 LGHNT and CDR2 FRNRAP come from the germline V gene. The V segment lost 5 bases and the J segment 1 base; nucleotides outside the gene matches: 4. The V gene is TRBV12-5, the J gene TRBJ1-2; TRBD1 matches 7 bases. What was sequenced was peripheral blood. This TCR derives from a woman aged 50 to 60 in a cohort sampled during active or convalescent COVID-19. Written as DNA, the CDR3 is TGTGCTAGTGGTGAGGGGGCCATTAACTATGGCTACACCTTC. Translation: CASGEGAINYGYTF.